These 8 T cell receptor beta chains originate from one sample sequenced in a study of siplizumab effects on memory and regulatory T cells. Generated by immunoSEQ multiplex PCR, the TCRdb table keeps only in-frame clones and is missing some. The sample holds about 120,000 clones; 94% are singletons and the top ten take roughly 1.8%. Sequenced: non-Treg CD4+ T cells sorted from blood. All receptors derive from a human donor in good health.

V gene TRBV9 combines with J gene TRBJ2-7; no definite D call. Germline CDR1 and CDR2: SGDLS and YYNGEE. This CDR3 has 12 residues. Trimming stripped 2 bases from V and 6 bases from J, with 9 bases between. The DNA for the CDR3 is TGTGCCAGCAGCGTCCGGTTTGGCGAGCAGTACTTC. Translation gives CASSVRFGEQYF.

J is TRBJ1-4 and V is TRBV28, with TRBD1 identical over 8 bases. J lost 8 bases, V lost 11 bases, and 10 bases had no gene match. The CDR3 is 13 amino acids. The germline V gene encodes CDR1 MDHEN and CDR2 SYDVKM. For the CDR3, the DNA is TGTGCCGGCGCACCAGGGGGCGGGGAAAAACTGTTTTTT. It codes for CAGAPGGGEKLFF.

The CDR3 region is CASGLVLASDPYNEQFF. CDR3 DNA: TGTGCTAGTGGTTTGGTTTTGGCTTCGGATCCCTACAATGAGCAGTTCTTC. V and J are TRBV12-5 and TRBJ2-1, with unresolved D. Germline loops: CDR1 LGHNT, CDR2 FRNRAP. The V end lost 0 bases, the J end lost 2 bases, and 14 bases lay between the germline ends. CDR3 size: 17 residues.

In this sample, this clone turned up a few times. The rearrangement uses TRBV5-1 and TRBJ2-7; TRBD1 is a possible D gene (5 bases). Germline V lookup: CDR1 SGHRS, CDR2 YFSETQ. Trimming took off 0 bases at V and 10 bases at J, with 8 bases between the two ends. This CDR3 region has 11 residues. Written as DNA, the CDR3 is TGCGCCAGCAGCTTGGAGGGGCCTCAGTACTTC. Translating gives CASSLEGPQYF.

V gene TRBV19 combines with J gene TRBJ2-7; D gene uncertain. The V end lost 7 bases, the J end lost 2 bases, and 12 bases lay between the germline ends. The CDR3 has 13 residues. CDR1 and CDR2 from the germline V gene are LNHDA and SQIVND (reference sequence). The CDR3 spells CASNSGLTYEQYF. The DNA for the CDR3 is TGTGCCAGTAATTCGGGTCTCACCTACGAGCAGTACTTC. The full variable domain, completed using reference TRBV19 and TRBJ2-7, is DGGITQSPKYLFRKEGQNVTLSCEQNLNHDAMYWYRQDPGQGLRLIYYSQIVNDFQKGDIAEGYSVSREKKESFPLTVTSAQKNPTAFYLCASNSGLTYEQYFGPGTRLTVT.

The chain combines TRBV6-5 with TRBJ2-2; 7 nucleotides line up with TRBD1. Unmatched junction bases numbered 6, after V lost 7 bases and J lost 1 base. The germline gives CDR1 MNHEY, CDR2 SVGAGI. The CDR3 extends over 15 amino acids. CDR3 nucleotides: TGTGCCAGCAATCGGAGGACAGGGAACACCGGGGAGCTGTTTTTT. It encodes CASNRRTGNTGELFF.

The chain uses TRBV6-1 and TRBJ1-2, with TRBD1 matching 7 bases. CDR1 is MNHNS, CDR2 SASEGT, per germline. V was clipped by 7 bases and J by 2 bases; unmatched bases: 4. The CDR3 sequence is 13 residues long. The CDR3 DNA sequence: TGTGCCAGCACCCCGACAGGGAACTATGGCTACACCTTC. Amino acids: CASTPTGNYGYTF.

The chain employs TRBV5-1 and TRBJ1-4; 9 bases map to TRBD1. The CDR3 has 15 residues. Germline trimming cut 4 bases from V and 6 bases from J; bases unmatched to any gene: 7. In germline, CDR1 is SGHRS, CDR2 YFSETQ. CDR3 sequence (DNA): TGCGCCAGCAGCATGGGAGGACAGGGGTATGAAAAACTGTTTTTT. Translating it yields CASSMGGQGYEKLFF.